The rows below give T cell receptor beta chains drawn from one sample of a study. TCRdb used MiXCR to reprocess the multiplex PCR reads, holding one entry per CDR3 protein. The sample yields about 860 distinct CDR3 sequences, approximately 12% seen once. The sequenced sample was Tregs sorted from blood. The receptors shown here come from a female donor with breast cancer. Each CDR3 is given without its conserved first and last residue. The D gene is left open where the match is weak.

D: .; V: TRBV12-3/TRBV12-4; J: TRBJ1-2; CDR3: ASSSRVPNYGYT
D: TRBD1; V: TRBV12-3/TRBV12-4; J: TRBJ1-2; CDR3: ASSSYRTGTGGYT
D: .; V: TRBV12-3/TRBV12-4; J: TRBJ1-2; CDR3: ASKQDSNYGYT
D: TRBD1; V: TRBV12-3/TRBV12-4; J: TRBJ1-2; CDR3: ASSKPGDRSTYGYT
D: TRBD1; V: TRBV12-3/TRBV12-4; J: TRBJ1-2; CDR3: ASSRSGQGCT
D: .; V: TRBV12-3/TRBV12-4; J: TRBJ1-2; CDR3: ASSPPSKFNGYT
D: .; V: TRBV12-3/TRBV12-4; J: TRBJ1-2; CDR3: ASRGTLEGGYT
D: .; V: TRBV12-3/TRBV12-4; J: TRBJ1-2; CDR3: ASSLTTGYGGYT
D: .; V: TRBV12-3/TRBV12-4; J: TRBJ1-2; CDR3: ASSPREGLYGYT
D: .; V: TRBV12-3/TRBV12-4; J: TRBJ1-2; CDR3: ASSLSGFYGYT
D: .; V: TRBV12-3/TRBV12-4; J: TRBJ1-2; CDR3: ASSRSSGYT
D: TRBD1; V: TRBV12-3/TRBV12-4; J: TRBJ1-2; CDR3: ASSGSPGTGHGYT
D: .; V: TRBV12-3/TRBV12-4; J: TRBJ1-2; CDR3: ASSYGVRNYGYT
D: TRBD1; V: TRBV12-3/TRBV12-4; J: TRBJ1-2; CDR3: ASRGITGTGTYGYT
D: .; V: TRBV12-3/TRBV12-4; J: TRBJ1-2; CDR3: ASSTGTAYGYT
D: .; V: TRBV12-3/TRBV12-4; J: TRBJ1-2; CDR3: ASSLTEHNYGYT
D: .; V: TRBV12-3/TRBV12-4; J: TRBJ1-2; CDR3: ASSPIGTAYGYT
D: .; V: TRBV12-3/TRBV12-4; J: TRBJ1-2; CDR3: ASVRGRGYT
D: .; V: TRBV12-3/TRBV12-4; J: TRBJ1-2; CDR3: ASSLLPAYGYT
D: .; V: TRBV12-3/TRBV12-4; J: TRBJ1-2; CDR3: ASSPDARDYGYT
D: .; V: TRBV12-3/TRBV12-4; J: TRBJ1-2; CDR3: ASSFNYGYT
D: .; V: TRBV12-3/TRBV12-4; J: TRBJ1-2; CDR3: ASTLGLIYGYT
D: .; V: TRBV12-3/TRBV12-4; J: TRBJ1-2; CDR3: ASSPTKGVYGYT
D: .; V: TRBV12-3/TRBV12-4; J: TRBJ1-2; CDR3: ASSSVSANYGYT
D: .; V: TRBV12-3/TRBV12-4; J: TRBJ1-2; CDR3: ASSPDGYGYT
D: .; V: TRBV12-3/TRBV12-4; J: TRBJ1-2; CDR3: ASRRGHGYT
D: .; V: TRBV12-3/TRBV12-4; J: TRBJ1-2; CDR3: ASSLGEGRPDT
D: TRBD1; V: TRBV12-3/TRBV12-4; J: TRBJ1-2; CDR3: ASIQGQGGGYT
D: .; V: TRBV12-3/TRBV12-4; J: TRBJ1-2; CDR3: ASRQRASYGYT
D: .; V: TRBV12-3/TRBV12-4; J: TRBJ1-2; CDR3: ASSPDSSANYGYT
D: TRBD1; V: TRBV12-3/TRBV12-4; J: TRBJ1-2; CDR3: ASSNRQGNGYT